These T cell receptor beta chains were read from a single sample in a study of blood T cell repertoires in COVID-19. Only in-frame clones appear in the TCRdb table, and some are missing; sequencing was by immunoSEQ multiplex PCR. In the table there are about 33,000 clones, 65% to 90% of which are singletons. The sample taken for sequencing was peripheral blood. The origin of the receptors is a man aged 60 to 69 with active COVID-19. Both conserved end residues are part of each CDR3. The D gene is left open where the match is weak.

V gene: TRBV5-4; D gene: .; CDR3 protein: CASSSKSGATDTQYF
V gene: TRBV18; D gene: .; CDR3 protein: CASSPPLAEYNEQFF
V gene: TRBV19; D gene: TRBD2; CDR3 protein: CASRGGAAGELFF
V gene: TRBV28; D gene: TRBD2; CDR3 protein: CASTSGGTEINEQYF
V gene: TRBV6-1; D gene: .; CDR3 protein: CASSEWSGLRAKETQYF
V gene: TRBV5-4; D gene: TRBD1; CDR3 protein: CASTPGQETNTEAFF
V gene: TRBV18; D gene: TRBD2; CDR3 protein: CASSPGLAGLSSYNEQFF
V gene: TRBV9; D gene: TRBD2; CDR3 protein: CASSVGRLAGAYEQYF
V gene: TRBV5-1; D gene: TRBD2; CDR3 protein: CASSSGEGGRLGETQYF
V gene: TRBV27; D gene: .; CDR3 protein: CASSTLTGNTEAFF
V gene: TRBV12-3/TRBV12-4; D gene: .; CDR3 protein: CASSSGLPQQFF
V gene: TRBV30; D gene: .; CDR3 protein: CAWRGGVLAKNIQYF
V gene: TRBV19; D gene: TRBD1; CDR3 protein: CASSRDRQYEQYF
V gene: TRBV28; D gene: TRBD1; CDR3 protein: CASSLAGGHEQYF
V gene: TRBV27; D gene: TRBD1; CDR3 protein: CASSLRQGSTWEQYF
V gene: TRBV20-1; D gene: .; CDR3 protein: CSAYPYEQFF
V gene: TRBV5-5; D gene: TRBD1; CDR3 protein: CASSRAGQGYQETQYF
V gene: TRBV18; D gene: .; CDR3 protein: CASSPTARGTGNQPQHF
V gene: TRBV29-1; D gene: .; CDR3 protein: CSVDQGLLSQYF
V gene: TRBV15; D gene: TRBD2; CDR3 protein: CATSRTLGLAGGGHEQFF
V gene: TRBV6-5; D gene: TRBD1; CDR3 protein: CASRIQGTLNTEAFF
V gene: TRBV6-1; D gene: .; CDR3 protein: CASSELTESVHGYTF
V gene: TRBV5-6; D gene: .; CDR3 protein: CASSLANQYGTDTQYF
V gene: TRBV2; D gene: .; CDR3 protein: CASSDADLSNQPQHF
V gene: TRBV24-1; D gene: .; CDR3 protein: CATSDVVRSTQYF
V gene: TRBV10-3; D gene: TRBD2; CDR3 protein: CAISGTSGSAKNIQYF
V gene: TRBV19; D gene: .; CDR3 protein: CASSRGDRTDTQYF
V gene: TRBV19; D gene: TRBD2; CDR3 protein: CASSIAGGREQYF
V gene: TRBV27; D gene: TRBD2; CDR3 protein: CASRTSGSTSSYNEQFF
V gene: TRBV7-9; D gene: TRBD1; CDR3 protein: CASSSGTGLFGNQPQHF
V gene: TRBV2; D gene: .; CDR3 protein: CASSSGRNTGELFF
V gene: TRBV20-1; D gene: .; CDR3 protein: CSASPPLTGPNTGELFF
V gene: TRBV5-1; D gene: TRBD1; CDR3 protein: CASRRQGEGETQYF
V gene: TRBV6-4; D gene: .; CDR3 protein: CASSSGLPTGELFF
V gene: TRBV10-2; D gene: TRBD2; CDR3 protein: CASSAGTSGRIDTQYF
V gene: TRBV7-2; D gene: TRBD2; CDR3 protein: CASSLGGRAWETQYF
V gene: TRBV19; D gene: .; CDR3 protein: CASSPKGERRTGELFF
V gene: TRBV10-3; D gene: TRBD2; CDR3 protein: CAIRALGGPMDTQYF
V gene: TRBV5-1; D gene: .; CDR3 protein: CASSLLTRFNEQFF
V gene: TRBV6-2/TRBV6-3; D gene: TRBD2; CDR3 protein: CASSTPGLAAYNEQFF
V gene: TRBV9; D gene: .; CDR3 protein: CASSIDGSLGPGANVLTF
V gene: TRBV19; D gene: .; CDR3 protein: CASSIDLEETQYF
V gene: TRBV5-6; D gene: TRBD2; CDR3 protein: CASSFGLAGGGRETQYF
V gene: TRBV15; D gene: TRBD2; CDR3 protein: CATSMGLAGGYNIQYF
V gene: TRBV10-3; D gene: TRBD2; CDR3 protein: CAISLGLAGGADTQYF
V gene: TRBV2; D gene: .; CDR3 protein: CASSESQGGNEQFF
V gene: TRBV5-1; D gene: .; CDR3 protein: CASSLTDTQYF
V gene: TRBV5-1; D gene: .; CDR3 protein: CASSLVSSSQETQYF
V gene: TRBV27; D gene: TRBD2; CDR3 protein: CASSLGLAGVPVAYNEQFF
V gene: TRBV2; D gene: TRBD2; CDR3 protein: CASTSPGTSDYEQYF